The following is a TCR beta chain sequence with its context. Its target is unknown. These data are taken from a study of CD8+CD57+ T cells in acquired aplastic anemia. All sequencing subjects had displayed CD8+CD57+ cell expansion on flow cytometry. Each patient had severe acquired aplastic anemia. Blood was sampled before the patients had received any therapy. Study outcomes and limitations: Patients versus controls showed no significant CD8+ Simpson's diversity difference. The number of CD8+ CDR3 sequences shared by patients and controls was fewer than 35.

Genomic DNA, serving as template, underwent TCR beta VDJ and CDR3 profiling. TCRdb re-called the reads through MiXCR, storing one row per CDR3 protein. The sample includes about 120,000 distinct CDR3 sequences, 50% to 60% seen only once; the top ten take around 29%. This clonotype was sampled from a human donor with aplastic anemia. The sample consisted of sorted CD4+, CD8+, or CD8+CD57+ T cells (not recorded which) from PBMCs.

The DNA for the CDR3 is TGTGCCACCAAGGACACCGTCGAGACCCAGTACTTC. Encoded protein: CATKDTVETQYF. V gene TRBV19 combines with J gene TRBJ2-5; D might be TRBD1 (5 bases). Germline assignment: CDR1 LNHDA and CDR2 SQIVND (reference sequence). CDR3 length equals 12 residues. V gave up 10 bases and J gave up 5 bases, with 14 bases separating them.